The T cell receptor beta chain under discussion was sequenced for a study of blood T cell repertoires in COVID-19. Everyone who took part was roughly 18 to 89 years old, and they came from 24 US areas. Looked up from germline, CDR1 is LNHDA and CDR2 is SQIVND (reference sequence). J lost 2 bases, V lost 3 bases, and 9 bases had no gene match. The CDR3 runs to 19 residues. Original analysis: Reference gene primer amplification gave estimated nucleated cell counts. The assay was immunoSEQ multiplex PCR, and TCRdb's table has in-frame clones only and misses some. V and J calls and clone size are those listed in that table; D and trimming were worked out from the DNA. The sample gives about 480,000 clones, around 90% of which show up once; nearly 2% is in the top ten.

The chain employs TRBV19 and TRBJ2-1; 14 bases are shared with TRBD2. This sequence was found in a woman between 18 and 29 years old with acute COVID-19. Source material: PBMCs or T cells enriched from blood (not recorded which). The CDR3 coding sequence is TGTGCCAGTAGTATCCCCGGACTAGCGGGGGGTGTTACCTACAATGAGCAGTTCTTC. It codes for CASSIPGLAGGVTYNEQFF. The whole variable domain, filled in from reference TRBV19 and TRBJ2-1, reads DGGITQSPKYLFRKEGQNVTLSCEQNLNHDAMYWYRQDPGQGLRLIYYSQIVNDFQKGDIAEGYSVSREKKESFPLTVTSAQKNPTAFYLCASSIPGLAGGVTYNEQFFGPGTRLTVL.